This T cell receptor beta chain was captured in a study of T cell responses to AZD1222 COVID-19 vaccine. The V gene lost 1 base and the J gene lost 0 bases, with 13 bases spanning the gap. The CDR3 loop spans 17 amino acids. Germline values: CDR1 SGHNT, CDR2 YENEEA. Libraries were prepared by immunoSEQ multiplex PCR; TCRdb keeps only in-frame clonotypes and omits some of them. The sample has 98,000 or so clones, 84% seen once. This clone showed up just once. The sample here was peripheral blood, taken 28 days after the second AZD1222 dose. This receptor was obtained from an adult who received the AZD1222 COVID-19 vaccine. The V gene is TRBV11-3, the J gene TRBJ2-1; the D is unclear. The CDR3 DNA is TGTGCCAGCAGCTTAGTGTGGCGCGGACGCTCCTACAATGAGCAGTTCTTC. Protein: CASSLVWRGRSYNEQFF.